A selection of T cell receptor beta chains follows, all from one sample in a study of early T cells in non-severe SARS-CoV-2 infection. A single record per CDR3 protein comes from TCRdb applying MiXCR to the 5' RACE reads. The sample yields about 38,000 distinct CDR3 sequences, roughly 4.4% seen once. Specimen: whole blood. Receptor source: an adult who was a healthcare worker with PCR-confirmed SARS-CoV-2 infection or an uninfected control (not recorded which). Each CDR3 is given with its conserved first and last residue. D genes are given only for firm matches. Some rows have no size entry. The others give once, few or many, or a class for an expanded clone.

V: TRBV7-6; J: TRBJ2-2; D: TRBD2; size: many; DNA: TGTGCCAGCAGCCGTAGCGGGGGGGCCAGCACCGGGGAGCTGTTTTTT; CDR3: CASSRSGGASTGELFF
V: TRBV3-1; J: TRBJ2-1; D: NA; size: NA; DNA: TGTGCTAGCAGCCAAGCCCCCCCAAGACACCTAATCCTCAATGAGCAGTTCTTC; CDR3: CASSQAPPRHLILNEQFF
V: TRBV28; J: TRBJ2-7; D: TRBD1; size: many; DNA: TGTGCCACCAGGCCGGGACAGGGAAAGAACGAGCAGTACTTC; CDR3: CATRPGQGKNEQYF
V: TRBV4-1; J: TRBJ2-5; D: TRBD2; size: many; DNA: TGCGCCAGCTCGATATATAGCGGGGGAAAAGAGACCCAGTACTTC; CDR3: CASSIYSGGKETQYF
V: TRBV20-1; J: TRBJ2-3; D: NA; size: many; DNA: TGCAGTGCTAGGCCGAGGACACCGTGGGCAGATACGCAGTATTTT; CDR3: CSARPRTPWADTQYF
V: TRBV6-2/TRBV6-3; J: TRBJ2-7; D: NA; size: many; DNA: TGTGCCAGCAGTTCAGGGACTTACGAAACCTACGAGCAGTACTTC; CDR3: CASSSGTYETYEQYF
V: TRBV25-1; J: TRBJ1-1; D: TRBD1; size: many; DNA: TGTGCCAGCAGTGTGACCGGGACAGGGTTAGCTTTCTTT; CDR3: CASSVTGTGLAFF
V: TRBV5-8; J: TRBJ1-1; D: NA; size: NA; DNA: TGTGCCAGCAGCCGGAACAGGGACACTGAAGCTTTCTTT; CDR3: CASSRNRDTEAFF
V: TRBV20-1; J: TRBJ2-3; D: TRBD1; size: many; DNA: TGCAGTGCTAGAGGGACGGCAGGGGGCCATAGTACAGATACGCAGTATTTT; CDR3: CSARGTAGGHSTDTQYF
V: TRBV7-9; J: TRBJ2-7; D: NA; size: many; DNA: TGTGCCAGCAGCCCCGGACAAACCTACGAGCAGTACTTC; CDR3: CASSPGQTYEQYF
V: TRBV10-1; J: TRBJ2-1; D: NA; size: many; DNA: TGCGCCAGCAGTGGGGCCGTGTACAATGAGCAGTTCTTC; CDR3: CASSGAVYNEQFF
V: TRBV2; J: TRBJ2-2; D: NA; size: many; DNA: TGTGCCAGCAGTTTTTCGGGGCCCGCGAACACCGGGGAGCTGTTTTTT; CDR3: CASSFSGPANTGELFF
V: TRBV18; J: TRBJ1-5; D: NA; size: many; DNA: TGTGCCAGCTCACCTTTGGGACAGCCCCAGCATTTT; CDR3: CASSPLGQPQHF
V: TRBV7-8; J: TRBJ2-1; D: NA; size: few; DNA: TGTGCCAGCAGCTTAACCGCGGACAGTTCCTACAATGAGCAGTTCTTC; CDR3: CASSLTADSSYNEQFF
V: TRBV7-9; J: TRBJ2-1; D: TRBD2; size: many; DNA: TGTGCCAGCAGCTTCCTGACTAGCAGCCATGAGCAGTTCTTC; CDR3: CASSFLTSSHEQFF
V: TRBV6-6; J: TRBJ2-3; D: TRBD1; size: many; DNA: TGTGCCAGCAGTCCTCTGCCCGGACAGGGCCGAGCAGATACGCAGTATTTT; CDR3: CASSPLPGQGRADTQYF
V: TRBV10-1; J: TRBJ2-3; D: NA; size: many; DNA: TGCGCCAGCAGTGAGTCGCCCGGAGATACGCAGTATTTT; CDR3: CASSESPGDTQYF
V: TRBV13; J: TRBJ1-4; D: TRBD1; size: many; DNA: TGTGCCAGCAGCTCGACAGGGGCACCTAATGAAAAACTGTTTTTT; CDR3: CASSSTGAPNEKLFF
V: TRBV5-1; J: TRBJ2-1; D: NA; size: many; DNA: TGCGCCAGCAGCCTGAGGGACACCTACAATGAGCAGTTCTTC; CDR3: CASSLRDTYNEQFF
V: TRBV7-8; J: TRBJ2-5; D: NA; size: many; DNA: TGTGCCAGCTTGACTAATAACCAAGAGACCCAGTACTTC; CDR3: CASLTNNQETQYF
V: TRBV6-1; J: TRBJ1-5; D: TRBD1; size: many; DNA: TGTGCCAGCAGGGCGACAGGGCTTAATCAGCCCCAGCATTTT; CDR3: CASRATGLNQPQHF
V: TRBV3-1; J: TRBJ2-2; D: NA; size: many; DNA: TGTGCCAGCAGCCCCCTCGGTGGGGCCGGGGAGCTGTTTTTT; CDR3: CASSPLGGAGELFF
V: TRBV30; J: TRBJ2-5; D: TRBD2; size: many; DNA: TGTGCCTGGAGCCCCCAAGGACTAGCGGGGGGACGGGGGACCCAGTACTTC; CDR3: CAWSPQGLAGGRGTQYF
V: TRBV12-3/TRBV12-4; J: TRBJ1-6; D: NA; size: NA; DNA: TGTGCCAGCAGTCCACCGGGCCCGAATTCACCCCTCCACTTT; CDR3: CASSPPGPNSPLHF
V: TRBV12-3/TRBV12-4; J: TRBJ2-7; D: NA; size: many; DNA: TGTGCCAGCAGCAGGGGGGGCAGATACGAGCAGTACTTC; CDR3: CASSRGGRYEQYF
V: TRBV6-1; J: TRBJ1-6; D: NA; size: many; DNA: TGTGCCAGCAGTGAAAACACGAGCTCCTATAATTCACCCCTCCACTTT; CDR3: CASSENTSSYNSPLHF
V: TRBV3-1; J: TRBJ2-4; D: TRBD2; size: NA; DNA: TGTGCCAGCGGTGCTAGCGGGGGCCGCGTTTCAAAAAACATTCAGTACTTC; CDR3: CASGASGGRVSKNIQYF
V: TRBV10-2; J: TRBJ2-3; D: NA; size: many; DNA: TGCGCCAGCAGTGAGCATAGGAGAGCAGATACGCAGTATTTT; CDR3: CASSEHRRADTQYF
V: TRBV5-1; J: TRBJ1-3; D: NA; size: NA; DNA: TGCGCCAGCAGCTTGACGCCGGTCTCTGGAAACACCATATATTTT; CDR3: CASSLTPVSGNTIYF
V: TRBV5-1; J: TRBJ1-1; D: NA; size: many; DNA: TGCGCCAGCAGCTTGGACTTTACGGGAACTGAAGCTTTCTTT; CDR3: CASSLDFTGTEAFF
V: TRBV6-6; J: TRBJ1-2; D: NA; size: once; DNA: TGTGCCAGCATGGCCGGCAGTTACGTGGGCTACACCTTC; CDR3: CASMAGSYVGYTF
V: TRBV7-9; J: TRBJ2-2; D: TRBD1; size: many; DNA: TGTGCCAGCAGCTTAATGGGGACAGCATCCGGGGAGCTGTTTTTT; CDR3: CASSLMGTASGELFF
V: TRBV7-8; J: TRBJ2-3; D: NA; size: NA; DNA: TGTGCCAGCAGCTTGCTCTCACGGGCAGATACGCAGTATTTT; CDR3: CASSLLSRADTQYF
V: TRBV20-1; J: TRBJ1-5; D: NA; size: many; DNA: TGCAGTGCTAGAGGCGGACAAGGCGGACAGCCCCAGCATTTT; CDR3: CSARGGQGGQPQHF
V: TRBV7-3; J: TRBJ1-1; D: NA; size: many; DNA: TGTGCCAGCAGCCAAACGGTCGGACAGCGCACTGAAGCTTTCTTT; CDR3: CASSQTVGQRTEAFF
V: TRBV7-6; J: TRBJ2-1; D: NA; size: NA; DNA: TGTGCCAGCAGCCCCCCAGCGGGCTACCAGGCCGGTGAGCAGTTCTTC; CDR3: CASSPPAGYQAGEQFF
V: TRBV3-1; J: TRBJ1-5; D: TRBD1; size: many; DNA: TGTGCCAGCAGCCAAGGGGAAGGGACAGGCCTACATCAGCCCCAGCATTTT; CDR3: CASSQGEGTGLHQPQHF
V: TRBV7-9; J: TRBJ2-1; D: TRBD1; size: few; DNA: TGTGCCAGCAGCAAGGACAGGGGATATGAGCAGTTCTTC; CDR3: CASSKDRGYEQFF
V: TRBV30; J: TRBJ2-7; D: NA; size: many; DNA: TGTGCCTGGAGTGAGAGCTCCTACGAGCAGTACTTC; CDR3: CAWSESSYEQYF
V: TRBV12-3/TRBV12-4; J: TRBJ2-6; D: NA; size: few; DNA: TGTGCCAGCAGTTTTCCAACTGGGGCCAACGTCCTGACTTTC; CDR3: CASSFPTGANVLTF
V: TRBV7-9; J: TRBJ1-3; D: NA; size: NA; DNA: TGTGCCAGCAGCCCCCCGAGCTCGGTGAACACCATATATTTT; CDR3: CASSPPSSVNTIYF
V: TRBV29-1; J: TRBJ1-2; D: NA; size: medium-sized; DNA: TGCAGCGTCCGGGACTCCAACTATGGCTACACCTTC; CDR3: CSVRDSNYGYTF
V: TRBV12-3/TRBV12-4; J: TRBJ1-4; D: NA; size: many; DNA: TGTGCCAGCCAACCGACAGGTCGTAATGAAAAACTGTTTTTT; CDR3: CASQPTGRNEKLFF
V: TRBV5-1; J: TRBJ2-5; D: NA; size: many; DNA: TGCGCCAGCAGCTATGGGACAAATCAAGAGACCCAGTACTTC; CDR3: CASSYGTNQETQYF
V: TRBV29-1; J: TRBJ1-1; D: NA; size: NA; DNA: TGCAGCGTTACCGGGCCAGAAACTGAAGCTTTCTTT; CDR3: CSVTGPETEAFF
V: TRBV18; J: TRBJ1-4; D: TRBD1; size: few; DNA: TGTGCCAGCTCACCACCGAACAGGGGAGGCGAAAAACTGTTTTTT; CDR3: CASSPPNRGGEKLFF
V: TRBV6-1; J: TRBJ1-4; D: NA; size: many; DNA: TGTGCCAGCAGGCCGCCTTTATGGGAAAAACTGTTTTTT; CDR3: CASRPPLWEKLFF
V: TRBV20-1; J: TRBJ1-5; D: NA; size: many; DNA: TGCAGTGCTGCCGGGACCAGAGTTTCGCCCCAGCATTTT; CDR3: CSAAGTRVSPQHF
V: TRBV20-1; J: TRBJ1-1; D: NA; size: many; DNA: TGCAGTGCTAGGGAAGGACGCCCGAGAGGTGAAGCTTTCTTT; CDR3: CSAREGRPRGEAFF
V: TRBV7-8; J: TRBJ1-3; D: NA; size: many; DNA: TGTGCCAGCAGCCCATTTCGAGGAAGGCTTAATCGAGACTCTGGAAACACCATATATTTT; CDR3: CASSPFRGRLNRDSGNTIYF
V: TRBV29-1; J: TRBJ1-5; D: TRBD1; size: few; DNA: TGCAGCGCCCCGCCGACAGGGGCGGATCAGCCCCAGCATTTT; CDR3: CSAPPTGADQPQHF
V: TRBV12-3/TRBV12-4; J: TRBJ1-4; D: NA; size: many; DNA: TGTGCCAGCAGCGGTCTTGCAACTAATGAAAAACTGTTTTTT; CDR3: CASSGLATNEKLFF
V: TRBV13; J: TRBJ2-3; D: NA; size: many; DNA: TGTGCCAGCAGCTTAGGCGAGGCCGAGGGCACAGATACGCAGTATTTT; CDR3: CASSLGEAEGTDTQYF
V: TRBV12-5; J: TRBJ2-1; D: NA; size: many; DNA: TGTGCTAGTGGTTTGTTTCCAGGGATCAATGAGCAGTTCTTC; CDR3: CASGLFPGINEQFF
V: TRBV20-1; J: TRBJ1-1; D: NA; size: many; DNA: TGCAGTGCTACCCCTGGGGGGGGGAACACTGAAGCTTTCTTT; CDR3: CSATPGGGNTEAFF